This entry lists 25 T cell receptor delta chains sequenced from one sample in a study of gamma-delta T cells after stem cell transplantation. TCRdb re-processed the RT-PCR reads using CATT. The sample holds some 970 delta-chain clones; roughly 13% are singletons and the top ten take roughly 50%. The sample taken for sequencing was gamma-delta T cells. The source of these receptors is a human donor. It is not recorded whose cells these are; they may come from a transplant donor.

This clone has just a few counts. V usage is TRDV1 and J usage is TRDJ1; TRDD2 aligns across 8 bases. Germline lookup yields CDR1 TSWWSYY and CDR2 QGS. The CDR3 covers 24 residues. Germline trimming cut 5 bases from V and 1 base from J; bases unmatched to any gene: 33. CDR3 nucleotide sequence: TGTGCTCTTGGGAAAAGGCGCTTCCTACGATTACTGGGACCTCTAAATTTGTCCACCGATAAACTCATCTTT. The encoded protein is CALGKRRFLRLLGPLNLSTDKLIF.

On this clone itself: A read error may be the cause here, since a much bigger clone is one base away. The chain joins TRDV2 to TRDJ1; 8 bases align to TRDD3. Here the J gene came from matching the DNA to germline, since TCRdb omits it. J gave up 2 bases and V 0 bases, and 7 bases lay outside the gene matches. The CDR3 extends over 16 amino acids. Germline V gives CDR1 GEAIGNYY, CDR2 EKD. The CDR3, as DNA: TGTGCCTGTGACACCGTTTCTCGGGATACGACCGATAAACTCATCTTT. Amino acid sequence: CACDTVSRDTTDKLIF.

This clone is judged hyperexpanded (1% or more). This chain's CDR3 is CAASHFSSSFTGSGVLIF. The CDR3 DNA reads as TGTGCAGCAAGCCATTTTTCCTCATCCTTTACTGGGTCGGGGGTGCTCATCTTT. This rearrangement joins TRAV29/DV5 to TRDJ1; tentatively, D is TRDD3 (6 bases). V was cut by 1 base and J by 11 bases, with 33 bases left in between. Germline V gene lookup returns CDR1 NSMFDY and CDR2 ISSIKDK. The CDR3 contains 18 residues.

This clone has more than one count but fewer than ten. Possible read error: a much larger clone is one base away. This chain joins TRDV2 and TRDJ1; D unclear. Germline CDR1 is GEAIGNYY and CDR2 is EKD. V dropped 3 bases and J dropped 0 bases, with 31 bases sitting between them. This CDR3 comprises 21 residues. CDR3 residues: CACDSLDLAGHLATDTDKLIF. DNA for the CDR3: TGTGCCTGTGACTCCCTGGACTTGGCCGGGCACCTCGCTACCGACACCGATAAACTCATCTTT.

V gene TRDV2 combines with J gene TRDJ1; D is unclear. This CDR3 is built from 15 residues. The V and J ends lost 3 bases and 3 bases respectively, with 16 bases between them. Germline lookup yields CDR1 GEAIGNYY and CDR2 EKD. CDR3 sequence: CACDPLGLSADKLIF. The CDR3 DNA reads as TGTGCCTGTGACCCCTTGGGACTTTCCGCCGATAAACTCATCTTT.

The J gene is TRDJ1, the V gene TRDV2; 7 positions agree with TRDD3. V lost 1 base to trimming and J lost 3 bases; unmatched junction nucleotides: 7. The CDR3 runs to 15 residues. Germline assignment: CDR1 GEAIGNYY and CDR2 EKD. The CDR3 sequence: CACDTLGEGADKLIF. The CDR3 coding sequence is TGTGCCTGTGACACGTTGGGGGAAGGCGCCGATAAACTCATCTTT.

This clone was counted between two and nine times. The chain recombines TRDV1 with TRDJ1, with D unclear. Germline CDR1 and CDR2: TSWWSYY and QGS. Deletions cut 6 bases from V and 4 bases from J, with 18 bases between. There are 15 residues in the CDR3. The CDR3 DNA reads as TGTGCTCTTGGAGGATCTACCCGCGCCTTCGATAAACTCATCTTT. Translating it yields CALGGSTRAFDKLIF.

This clone was seen a handful of times. This sequence joins TRDV2 and TRDJ3; 12 bases map to TRDD3. V was clipped by 2 bases and J by 0 bases; unmatched bases: 13. The CDR3 totals 22 residues. Germline assignment: CDR1 GEAIGNYY and CDR2 EKD. As DNA, the CDR3 is TGTGCCTGTGACAACGTACTGGGGGATACTCCCTCTAGCTCCTGGGACACCCGACAGATGTTTTTC. It codes for CACDNVLGDTPSSSWDTRQMFF.

In its sample, this clone ranks as hyperexpanded. The identical CDR3 is also encoded by other nucleotide sequences in the sample. The DNA of the CDR3 is TGTGCCTGTGACACCGGTCCCTGGGGGTTGAGCTCCTGGGACACCCGACAGATGTTTTTC. It yields the protein CACDTGPWGLSSWDTRQMFF. J is TRDJ3 and V is TRDV2; 7 bases agree with TRDD3. CDR3 length equals 20 residues. V gave up 0 bases and J gave up 0 bases; unmatched junction bases: 10. Germline V gene data show CDR1 as GEAIGNYY and CDR2 as EKD.

On this clone itself: A single base is all that separates this from a far larger clone, so a read error is likely. V usage is TRDV1 and J usage is TRDJ1; D gene unclear. The J gene, not given by TCRdb, was assigned here from a germline match of the nucleotide sequence. CDR3 length: 14 amino acids. The germline CDR1 and CDR2 sequences are TSWWSYY and QGS. Trimming stripped 4 bases from V and 0 bases from J, with 9 bases between. The CDR3 reads CALGGLSYTDKLIF. For the CDR3, the DNA is TGTGCTCTTGGGGGCCTATCCTACACCGATAAACTCATCTTT.

Concerning this clone: This may arise from a read error, as a much more abundant clone is one base away. The chain carries TRDV2 and TRDJ2, with a weak D call TRDD3 (6 bases). CDR3 length: 19 residues. Germline V gene lookup returns CDR1 GEAIGNYY and CDR2 EKD. Deletions cut 1 base from V and 0 bases from J, with 20 bases between. In nucleotides, the CDR3 is TGTGCCTGTGACACGCCAATTCGGACTGGGTCCTCTTTGACAGCACAACTCTTCTTT. Protein: CACDTPIRTGSSLTAQLFF.

The rearrangement joins TRDV1 to TRDJ1; 10 bases fit TRDD3. TCRdb leaves out the J gene; it was filled in here by matching the DNA to germline. The CDR3 is made up of 17 amino acids. V gave up 0 bases and J gave up 4 bases; unmatched junction bases: 8. Germline CDR1 reads TSWWSYY; CDR2 reads QGS. The CDR3 DNA is TGTGCTCTTGGGGAACTCCCGCTGCTGGGGGATAACGATAAACTCATCTTT. Encoded protein: CALGELPLLGDNDKLIF.

This clone was counted once. A single base separates this from a much larger clone, so it may be a read error. The CDR3: CACDGLGDRFTDKLIF. The CDR3 DNA reads as TGTGCCTGTGACGGGTTGGGGGATCGGTTCACCGATAAACTCATCTTT. V gene TRDV2 combines with J gene TRDJ1; 8 bases are shared with TRDD3. No J gene is reported in TCRdb; it was inferred here by comparing the DNA with germline. Trimming took 3 bases from V and 1 from J; bases not matched to a gene: 9. The CDR3 is 16 residues long. The germline gives CDR1 GEAIGNYY, CDR2 EKD.

The chain carries TRDV2 and TRDJ1, with 10 nucleotides matching TRDD3. The germline V gene has CDR1 GEAIGNYY and CDR2 EKD. The CDR3 runs 19 residues. V lost 0 bases and J lost 4; bases outside the gene matches: 16. Written as DNA, the CDR3 is TGTGCCTGTGACACCCCCTGGGGGATAGAAGAGAAGGAGGGCGATAAACTCATCTTT. Its protein is CACDTPWGIEEKEGDKLIF.

The chain couples TRDV2 to TRDJ3; 7 bases are a match to TRDD3. The J gene was missing in TCRdb and was found by matching the end of the DNA to germline. The junction had 11 bases not matched to a gene; V was cut back by 1 base and J by 0 bases. The CDR3 runs 20 residues. Per germline, CDR1 GEAIGNYY and CDR2 EKD. CDR3 DNA: TGTGCCTGTGACACGTTACTGGGGATCGAAAGCTCCTGGGACACCCGACAGATGTTTTTC. This codes for CACDTLLGIESSWDTRQMFF.

This clone is deemed large (0.1 to 1%). In the same sample, other DNA sequences code for this CDR3. For the CDR3, the DNA is TGTGCCTGTGACACCGTTTCCAACACCGATAAACTCATCTTT. Amino acid sequence: CACDTVSNTDKLIF. The chain employs TRDV2 and TRDJ1; no reliable D call. Germline CDR1 is GEAIGNYY and CDR2 is EKD. Between the trimmed V and J ends, which lost 0 bases and 0 bases, there was a span of 7 bases. CDR3 size: 14 residues.

With respect to this clone: TCRdb's entry gives the protein of a much larger clone, which mismatches this DNA's translation at residue 9, likely from a read error; the protein reported here is translated from the DNA. The chain couples TRDV3 to TRDJ1; TRDD3 agrees at 13 bases. The V gene's germline CDR1 is TVYSNPD and CDR2 GDNSRS (reference sequence). This CDR3 is 24 amino acids long. V gave up 1 base and J gave up 0 bases; unmatched junction bases: 29. In DNA, the CDR3 is TGTGCCTTTAATCGGAAACCCCCACCACGGGGACTGGGGGATACGCGGGGGAACACCGATAAACTCATCTTT. It is translated as CAFNRKPPPRGLGDTRGNTDKLIF. The entire variable domain, with the rest obtained from reference TRDV3 and TRDJ1, is as follows: CDKVTQSSPDQTVASGSEVVLLCTYDTVYSNPDLFWYRIRPDYSFQFVFYGDNSRSEGADFTQGRFSVKHILTQKAFHLVISPVRTEDSATYYCAFNRKPPPRGLGDTRGNTDKLIFGKGTRVTVEP.

Comment on this clone: TCRdb's listed protein matches a much larger clone and diverges from this DNA's translation at residue 17, likely through a read error; the protein shown comes from the DNA. V usage is TRAV29/DV5 and J usage is TRDJ1, with D possibly being TRDD3 (6 bases). From germline, CDR1 is NSMFDY and CDR2 ISSIKDK. This CDR3 is 18 amino acids long. The CDR3 is CAASHFSSSFTGSGVLTF. The CDR3 DNA is TGTGCAGCAAGCCATTTTTCCTCATCCTTTACTGGGTCGGGGGTGCTCACCTTT.

The chain couples TRDV2 to TRDJ1; TRDD3 matches at 7 bases. Matching the DNA to germline supplied the J gene, which TCRdb does not give. The V segment lost 0 bases and the J segment 0 bases; nucleotides outside the gene matches: 6. Germline V lookup: CDR1 GEAIGNYY, CDR2 EKD. The CDR3 runs 16 residues. The CDR3 loop is CACDTVGGDYTDKLIF. In DNA form, the CDR3 reads TGTGCCTGTGACACCGTTGGGGGAGATTACACCGATAAACTCATCTTT.

This clone has only a few counts. The chain carries TRDV2 and TRDJ1, with a possible D match to TRDD3 (5 bases). CDR3 length: 14 amino acids. Germline V gives CDR1 GEAIGNYY, CDR2 EKD. Trimming shortened V by 3 bases and J by 2 bases, and 12 bases separated the two germline ends. The CDR3 reads CACDPIGGTDKLIF. CDR3 DNA sequence: TGTGCCTGTGACCCGATAGGGGGTACCGATAAACTCATCTTT.

This clone occurred a few times. V gene TRDV1 combines with J gene TRDJ1, with TRDD3 identical over 11 bases. This CDR3 is 23 amino acids long. Germline lookup yields CDR1 TSWWSYY and CDR2 QGS. The V segment lost 3 bases and the J segment 5 bases; nucleotides outside the gene matches: 29. CDR3 in DNA: TGTGCTCTTGGGGACCCTCTAGGGCCGGACGATCCTCGCGACTGGGGGATATCGGATAAACTCATCTTT. Amino acid sequence: CALGDPLGPDDPRDWGISDKLIF.

This clone is termed large. This chain links TRDV3 with TRDJ1; 11 bases line up with TRDD3. CDR1 TVYSNPD and CDR2 GDNSRS come from the germline V gene (reference sequence). The CDR3 runs 19 residues. V lost 5 bases, J lost 5 bases, and 25 bases stayed unmatched. The DNA for the CDR3 is TGTGCCCAAAGGGAACTAGTCCCTACTGGGGGATATGGTTCGGATAAACTCATCTTT. Its translation is CAQRELVPTGGYGSDKLIF.

Only a few counts were recorded for this clone. The identical CDR3 is also encoded by other nucleotide sequences in the sample. The rearrangement uses TRDV2 and TRDJ1, with D tentatively TRDD3 (6 bases). The germline gives CDR1 GEAIGNYY, CDR2 EKD. Trimming removed 2 bases from V and 0 bases from J, with 18 bases in between. This CDR3 contains 17 residues. This CDR3 reads CACDSLLGGTHTDKLIF. CDR3 in DNA: TGTGCCTGTGACAGCCTATTGGGGGGTACGCACACCGATAAACTCATCTTT.

The table lists this clone with a few counts. The mismatch at residue 10 between this DNA's translation and the TCRdb protein of a much larger clone likely reflects a read error; the protein shown is translated from the DNA. V gene TRDV3 combines with J gene TRDJ1; a possible D gene is TRDD3 (5 bases). The V and J ends lost 1 base and 0 bases respectively, with 24 bases between them. The CDR3 consists of 18 residues. Germline lookup yields CDR1 TVYSNPD and CDR2 GDNSRS (reference sequence). In nucleotides, the CDR3 is TGTGCCTTTACTACTACTACGATGGGGAGATACCACACCGATAAACTCATCTTT. This encodes CAFTTTTMGRYHTDKLIF.

This clone was recorded a few times. This chain connects TRDV2 to TRDJ3, with D tentatively TRDD3 (5 bases). The CDR3 is 18 amino acids. CDR1 and CDR2 (germline): GEAIGNYY, EKD. V was cut by 3 bases and J by 2 bases, with 16 bases left in between. CDR3 DNA sequence: TGTGCCTGTGACGCGTTAGGAACTGGAACCTGGGACACCCGACAGATGTTTTTC. This encodes CACDALGTGTWDTRQMFF.